This TCR beta chain was identified during a study of post-analysis software for immune sequencing data. About the research overall: Courses of disease covered relapsing-remitting, secondary progressive and progressive-relapsing multiple sclerosis. Points from the study as a whole: TRBV5-6, TRBV5-1 and TRBV20-1 were among five TRBV segments more frequent in patients than controls. The study found significantly lower normalized Chao1 diversity in multiple sclerosis patients than in controls.

The ends were cut back, 2 bases at V and 5 bases at J, with 16 bases in the middle. Germline V gene lookup returns CDR1 MNHEY and CDR2 SVGAGI. CDR3 length: 16 residues. About this clonotype itself: What it binds is unknown.

Built from TCR beta cDNA, the libraries had unique molecular identifiers in them. T cells numbering about 0.85 to 11 million yielded cDNA molecules that totaled about 500,000. TCRdb processed the PCR reads anew with MiXCR; each CDR3 protein has one entry. The sample records 350,000 to 450,000 distinct CDR3 sequences, less than 40% being singletons. Sequenced material: blood. This TCR derives from a girl between 10 and 17 years old with multiple sclerosis. This chain joins TRBV6-5 and TRBJ1-5; D might be TRBD1 (6 bases). The CDR3 sequence is CASSYGRGGGDQPQHF. The CDR3 bases are TGTGCCAGCAGTTACGGTCGAGGGGGAGGGGATCAGCCCCAGCATTTT.